The 4 T cell receptor beta chains presented below share a single source sample, sequenced in a study of OX40 agonist ivuxolimab in advanced cancers. The repertoire was sequenced with immunoSEQ multiplex PCR; TCRdb's copy has only in-frame clones and lacks some. The profile shows around 46,000 clones, over 65% of them singletons. Sample: CD4+ or CD8+ T cells sorted from blood, taken in a trial of the OX40 agonist ivuxolimab. Receptors originate from an adult with an advanced solid tumor such as melanoma, head and neck, liver or kidney cancer.

Only a few counts were recorded for this clone. V is TRBV7-6 and J is TRBJ2-1; 10 bases line up with TRBD2. The CDR3 covers 15 residues. V lost 4 bases, J lost 3 bases, and 3 bases stayed unmatched. In germline, CDR1 is SGHVS, CDR2 FNYEAQ. The CDR3 region is CASSSSGGVYNEQFF. DNA for the CDR3: TGTGCCAGCAGCTCCAGCGGGGGGGTCTACAATGAGCAGTTCTTC.

This rearrangement joins TRBV6-5 to TRBJ2-3, with TRBD2 matching over 8 bases. The V gene's germline CDR1 is MNHEY and CDR2 SVGAGI. V dropped 6 bases and J dropped 4; count of bases not matched to a gene: 9. This CDR3 comprises 15 residues. The DNA for the CDR3 is TGTGCCAGCAGAACACTAGCGGAGTTCCCAGATACGCAGTATTTT. Protein product: CASRTLAEFPDTQYF.

CDR3: CASSKGTGISMGYTF. CDR3 in DNA: TGTGCCAGCAGTAAGGGGACAGGAATCTCTATGGGCTACACCTTC. The chain joins TRBV6-5 to TRBJ1-2; 8 bases fit TRBD1. The CDR3 is 15 amino acids. The junction had 13 bases not matched to a gene; V was cut back by 5 bases and J by 8 bases. Germline V gene sequence: CDR1 MNHEY, CDR2 SVGAGI.

The chain links TRBV4-1 to TRBJ2-3, with D possibly TRBD2 on 6 matching bases. Germline CDR1 reads MGHRA; CDR2 reads YSYEKL. The CDR3 consists of 17 residues. V shed 3 bases and J shed 0 bases, with 16 bases lying between them. This CDR3 is CASSHASGRTSTDTQYF. CDR3 nucleotides: TGCGCCAGCAGCCATGCCAGCGGGCGGACTAGCACAGATACGCAGTATTTT.